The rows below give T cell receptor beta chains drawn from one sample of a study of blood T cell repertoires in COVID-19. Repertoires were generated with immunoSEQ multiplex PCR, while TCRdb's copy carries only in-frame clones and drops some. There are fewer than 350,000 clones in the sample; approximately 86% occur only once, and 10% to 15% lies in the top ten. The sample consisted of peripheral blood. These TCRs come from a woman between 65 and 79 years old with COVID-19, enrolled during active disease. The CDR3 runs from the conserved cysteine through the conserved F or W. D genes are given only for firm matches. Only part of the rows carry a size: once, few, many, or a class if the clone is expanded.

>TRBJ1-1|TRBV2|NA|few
CARHRGGTNTEAFF
TGTGCCAGGCACCGCGGGGGGACGAACACTGAAGCTTTCTTT
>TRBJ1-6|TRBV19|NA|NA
CASSTYEATSSPLHF
TGTGCCAGTAGTACTTATGAGGCCACCAGTTCACCCCTCCACTTT
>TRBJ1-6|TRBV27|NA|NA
CASSFWLSKSPLHF
TGTGCCAGCAGTTTCTGGCTTTCCAAATCCCCCCTCCACTTT
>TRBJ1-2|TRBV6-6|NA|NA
CASIQVTGSGYTF
TGTGCCAGTATCCAGGTAACAGGGAGTGGCTACACCTTC
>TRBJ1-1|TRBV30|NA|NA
CAWGQLNTEAFF
TGTGCCTGGGGACAATTGAACACTGAAGCTTTCTTT
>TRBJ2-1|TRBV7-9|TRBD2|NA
CASHGTSGGAGEQFF
TGTGCCAGCCACGGGACTAGCGGGGGGGCTGGTGAGCAGTTCTTC
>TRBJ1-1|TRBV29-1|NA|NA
CSVDKLATEAFF
TGCAGCGTTGACAAACTAGCCACTGAAGCTTTCTTT
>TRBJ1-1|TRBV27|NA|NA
CASSLWAGNTEAFF
TGTGCCAGCAGTTTATGGGCGGGGAACACTGAAGCTTTCTTT
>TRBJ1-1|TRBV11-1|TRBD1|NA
CASSLQSGGVTEAFF
TGTGCCAGCAGCCTCCAGTCAGGGGGTGTAACTGAAGCTTTCTTT
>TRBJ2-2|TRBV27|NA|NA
CASSLFFEGYNTGELFF
TGTGCCAGCAGTTTATTTTTTGAGGGATATAACACCGGGGAGCTGTTTTTT
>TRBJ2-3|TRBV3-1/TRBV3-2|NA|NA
CASSLRANTDTQYF
TGTGCCAGCAGCCTCAGGGCCAACACAGATACGCAGTATTTT
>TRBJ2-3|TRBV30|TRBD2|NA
CAWGDGGAIDTQYF
TGTGCCTGGGGCGACGGGGGGGCCATAGATACGCAGTATTTT
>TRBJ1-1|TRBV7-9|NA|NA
CASSILTGWTEAFF
TGTGCCAGCAGTATCCTTACAGGATGGACTGAAGCTTTCTTT
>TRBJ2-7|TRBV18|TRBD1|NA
CASSSDRSYEQYF
TGTGCCAGCTCTTCGGACAGGTCCTACGAGCAGTACTTC
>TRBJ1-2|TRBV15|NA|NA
CATSREGVGNYGYTF
TGTGCCACCAGCAGAGAAGGGGTGGGGAACTATGGCTACACCTTC
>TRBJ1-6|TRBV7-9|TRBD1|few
CASSTSGQGNSPLHF
TGTGCCAGCAGCACCTCGGGACAGGGGAATTCACCCCTCCACTTT
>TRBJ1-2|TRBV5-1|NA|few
CASSLDGGTNYGYTF
TGCGCCAGCAGCTTGGACGGGGGGACTAACTATGGCTACACCTTC
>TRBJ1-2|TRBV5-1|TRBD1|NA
CASSLIQGYGYTF
TGCGCCAGCAGCTTAATACAGGGGTATGGCTACACCTTC
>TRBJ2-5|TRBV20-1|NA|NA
CSARKETQYF
TGCAGTGCGCGGAAAGAGACCCAGTACTTC
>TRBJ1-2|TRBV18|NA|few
CASSPPGGGYTF
TGTGCCAGCTCACCACCGGGGGGTGGCTACACCTTC
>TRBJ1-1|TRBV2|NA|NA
CASRDHREREMNTEAFF
TGTGCCAGCAGAGATCACAGGGAACGCGAAATGAACACTGAAGCTTTCTTT
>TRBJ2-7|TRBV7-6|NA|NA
CASSLEAADEQYF
TGTGCCAGCAGCTTAGAAGCAGCGGACGAGCAGTACTTC
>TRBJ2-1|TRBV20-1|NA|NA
CSAPWLHEQFF
TGCAGTGCCCCATGGCTCCATGAGCAGTTCTTC
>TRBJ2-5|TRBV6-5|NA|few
CASTAPGGLETQYF
TGTGCCAGCACCGCCCCCGGAGGGCTGGAGACCCAGTACTTC
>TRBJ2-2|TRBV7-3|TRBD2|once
CASSLTSGGDTGELFF
TGTGCCAGCAGCTTAACCAGCGGGGGGGACACCGGGGAGCTGTTTTTT
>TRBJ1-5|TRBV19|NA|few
CASSIAGRGKQPQHF
TGTGCCAGTAGTATAGCGGGCAGGGGTAAGCAGCCCCAGCATTTT
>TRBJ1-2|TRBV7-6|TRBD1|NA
CASSLGAGGNYGYTF
TGTGCCAGCAGCTTGGGGGCAGGGGGGAACTATGGCTACACCTTC
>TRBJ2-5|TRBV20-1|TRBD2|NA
CSASIFGGGLQETQYF
TGCAGTGCTAGTATATTTGGCGGGGGGTTGCAAGAGACCCAGTACTTC